What follows is one T cell receptor beta chain and its context. It has no known antigen specificity. Qualities for individual bases were not recorded, and no much larger clone is one base off. The data were obtained in a study of OX40 agonist ivuxolimab in advanced cancers. Background for the entire study: Ivuxolimab was an agonistic, fully human IgG2 monoclonal antibody directed against OX40 (CD134), a costimulatory receptor. Intravenous ivuxolimab was administered to patients every 2 weeks at six dose levels: 0.01, 0.1, 0.3, 1.5, 3 and 10 mg/kg. In the dose-escalation cohort, more than 80% of patients were male, and the mean age was 60 years with a range of about 20 to 90. Patients were allowed to have had prior anti-PD-1, anti-PD-L1 or anti-CTLA-4 therapy, and around 41% of the dose-escalation patients had previously received checkpoint inhibitors. Three dose-escalation patients achieved partial responses, one with hepatocellular carcinoma and two with cutaneous melanoma. The paper describes the monotherapy dose-escalation part (N of about 47 patients) of the phase I trial of ivuxolimab. Of the approximately 50 dose-escalation patients, hepatocellular carcinoma was present in approximately 20, melanoma in around 15, renal cell carcinoma in 9 and head and neck cancer in 9. The purpose of peripheral TCRbeta sequencing was to test whether ivuxolimab changed TCR sequence diversity and led to clonal T-cell expansion.

Looking up the germline V gene yields CDR1 SNHLY and CDR2 FYNNEI. V and J are truncated by 7 bases and 7 bases respectively, leaving an intervening sequence of 11 bases. The CDR3 numbers 12 residues from cysteine through phenylalanine. Kept here is only the CDR3 DNA, which spans 36 bases and is read in frame from base 1. The trial excluded patients who had a history of autoimmune disease or who were on systemic immunosuppression. In every dose cohort, peripheral blood was drawn for TCR sequencing at baseline, cycle 4 day 1, and cycle 7 day 1. Samples were obtained from an open-label, multicenter, first-in-human phase I dose-escalation trial of ivuxolimab. Adults with locally advanced or metastatic melanoma, renal cell, hepatocellular, or head and neck squamous cell carcinoma were enrolled in the trial. CD4+ and CD8+ T cells were sorted separately from peripheral blood before TCR sequencing. For sequencing of the TCRbeta CDR3 region, genomic DNA was extracted from the sorted cells. The immunoSEQ Assay was used to sequence the TCRbeta CDR3 regions. TCRdb re-hosts the immuneACCESS table, in-frame sequences only. Its copies lack some clones; in the studies checked, an unresolved V gene accounts for under half of them, and the cause for the rest is not known. Recorded for this sample are some 58,000 clones; about 82% of them occurred a single time. The ten top clones hold about 4% of the sample.

Study-wide findings and limitations: Antigen specificity was not determined for the clonally expanded peripheral T cells. Low levels of normalized T-cell clonal expansion were also seen in some patients who did not respond. After ivuxolimab, expanded clones were on average more numerous among CD8+ T cells than among CD4+ T cells. At doses from 0.1 to 3.0 mg/kg, clonal expansion was seen in both CD4+ and CD8+ blood T cells between baseline and week 6. In the 0.1-3.0 mg/kg groups, partial responders had among the lowest normalized peripheral clonal expansion, particularly in CD8+ T cells.

The clonotype originates from an adult with an advanced solid tumor such as melanoma, head and neck, liver or kidney cancer. The V gene is TRBV2 and the J gene is TRBJ1-5; too little of a D gene remains to name it. The specimen was CD4+ or CD8+ T cells sorted from blood, collected in a trial of the OX40 agonist ivuxolimab. The bases read TGTGCCAGCAACCGGCTGGGCCAGCCCCAGCATTTT. This translates into CASNRLGQPQHF.